This T cell receptor beta chain was sequenced for a study of shared clonotypes between healthy human individuals. Naive CD8 cells lacked CD45RO, underwent positive selection for CCR7 and left out terminally differentiated effector memory CD45RA+ cells. All of the donors resided in Nashville, Tennessee, and each was a Caucasian adult. This clone was observed once. The antigen is undetermined. In the source study's methods: ImmunoSEQ supplied junction-only sequences lacking quality scores, so filtering was different. Only in-frame clones appear in the TCRdb table, and some are missing; sequencing was by immunoSEQ multiplex PCR. V, J and clone size are those of that table, while D and trimming were read from the DNA. Of 1.5 million to 2.5 million clones listed, about 95% are singletons. This CDR3 is built from 14 residues. The J segment lost 4 bases and the V segment lost 5 bases, leaving 5 bases of the junction unmatched. CDR1 is MNHEY and CDR2 is SMNVEV in the germline V gene (reference sequence).

Notes on the study in general: The study generally estimated greater richness for naive than memory subsets. About 5% was the fraction of naive CD4 clonotypes found shared across a handful of donors.

The source is a man aged 18-30 years in good health. The V call is TRBV27, the J call TRBJ1-5; 7 bases map to TRBD1. The sequenced material came from naive CD8+ T cells sorted from blood. The CDR3 loop is CASSLDRVNQPQHF. In DNA, the CDR3 is TGTGCCAGCAGTCTTGACAGGGTTAATCAGCCCCAGCATTTT.